The 12 T cell receptor beta chains presented below share a single source sample, sequenced in a study of T cell responses to AZD1222 COVID-19 vaccine. The repertoire was sequenced with immunoSEQ multiplex PCR; TCRdb's copy has only in-frame clones and lacks some. The table includes over 85,000 clones, roughly 90% detected once. Sequences were derived from peripheral blood, sampled 28 days after the second AZD1222 dose. These receptors were obtained from an adult who received the AZD1222 COVID-19 vaccine.

This clone was seen only a few times. This chain joins TRBV7-3 and TRBJ2-2; D call uncertain. The germline gives CDR1 SGHTA, CDR2 FQGTGA. This CDR3 is built from 13 residues. Trimming took 5 bases from V and 8 from J, leaving 12 bases between them. The CDR3: CASSLSAAGELFF. The CDR3 DNA sequence: TGTGCCAGCAGCCTGTCCGCGGCGGGGGAGCTGTTTTTT.

The rearrangement uses TRBV7-6 and TRBJ1-2; tentatively, D is TRBD1 (5 bases). Between the trimmed V and J ends, which lost 5 bases and 4 bases, there was a span of 20 bases. Germline-derived CDR1 and CDR2 are SGHVS and FNYEAQ. The CDR3 spans 16 residues. DNA for the CDR3: TGTGCCAGCAGCCCCCCTTCGGGACCGACCGTCTATGGCTACACCTTC. Translation: CASSPPSGPTVYGYTF. Using reference TRBV7-6 and TRBJ1-2 for the parts outside the CDR3, the full variable domain is GAGVSQSPRYKVTKRGQDVALRCDPISGHVSLYWYRQALGQGPEFLTYFNYEAQQDKSGLPNDRFSAERPEGSISTLTIQRTEQRDSAMYRCASSPPSGPTVYGYTFGSGTRLTVV.

The rearrangement joins TRBV28 to TRBJ1-1; a possible D gene is TRBD1 (5 bases). The CDR3 is 13 amino acids. The ends were cut back, 5 bases at V and 4 bases at J, with 11 bases in the middle. Germline CDR1 reads MDHEN; CDR2 reads SYDVKM. As DNA, the CDR3 is TGTGCCAGCAGTCCAGGGATTGGCACTGAAGCTTTCTTT. Protein: CASSPGIGTEAFF.

The chain recombines TRBV7-3 with TRBJ2-1; 7 bases map to TRBD2. With V trimmed by 0 bases and J by 9 bases, 2 bases remained unmatched. The germline V gene encodes CDR1 SGHTA and CDR2 FQGTGA. The CDR3 is 13 amino acids. This chain's CDR3 is CASSLTSSGEQFF. In DNA form, the CDR3 reads TGTGCCAGCAGCTTAACGTCTAGCGGTGAGCAGTTCTTC.

V is TRBV3-1 (or the pseudogene TRBV3-2) and J is TRBJ2-7; D not resolved. There are 13 residues in the CDR3. CDR1 is LGHDT, CDR2 YNNKEL, per germline (reference sequence). The germline V and J ends were trimmed by 0 bases and 3 bases, with 6 bases remaining between them. CDR3 region: CASSQDLDYEQYF. The CDR3, as DNA: TGTGCCAGCAGCCAAGACTTGGACTACGAGCAGTACTTC.

This clone has just a few counts. The chain joins TRBV30 to TRBJ2-2, with 9 bases lining up with TRBD2. The germline CDR1 and CDR2 sequences are GTSNPN and SVGIG (reference sequence). J lost 8 bases, V lost 4 bases, and 14 bases had no gene match. This CDR3 is built from 16 residues. The chain's CDR3 is CAWKGSGRALWGELFF. The CDR3 nucleotides read TGTGCCTGGAAAGGTAGCGGGAGAGCTTTATGGGGGGAGCTGTTTTTT.

The CDR3 region is CASTPGTLEAFF. The CDR3 DNA sequence: TGTGCCAGCACCCCCGGGACCTTGGAGGCTTTCTTT. V is TRBV7-9 and J is TRBJ1-1; weak D call: TRBD1 (5 bases). V gave up 7 bases and J gave up 11 bases, with 17 bases separating them. The CDR3 sequence is 12 residues long. Germline CDR1 and CDR2: SEHNR and FQNEAQ (reference sequence).

The V and J genes are TRBV18 and TRBJ2-5, with D possibly being TRBD2 (6 bases). Trimming cost V 4 bases and J 5 bases, with 8 bases left between them. The CDR3 is 12 residues long. Germline CDR1 reads KGHSH; CDR2 reads LQKENI. The CDR3 loop reads CASSQGRETQYF. The CDR3 DNA follows: TGTGCCAGCTCACAGGGGAGGGAGACCCAGTACTTC.

This rearrangement joins TRBV6-5 to TRBJ2-3; either TRBD1 or TRBD2 may fit D (5 bases each). The CDR3 extends over 14 amino acids. The V and J ends lost 7 bases and 1 base respectively, with 12 bases between them. CDR1 and CDR2 from the germline V gene are MNHEY and SVGAGI. CDR3 sequence (DNA): TGTGCCAGCAAGGGACGAAGGGGCACAGATACGCAGTATTTT. Amino acids: CASKGRRGTDTQYF.

This rearrangement joins TRBV5-1 to TRBJ2-5; D is unclear. The germline V and J ends were trimmed by 1 base and 5 bases, with 18 bases remaining between them. CDR1 SGHRS and CDR2 YFSETQ come from the germline V gene. The CDR3 loop spans 16 amino acids. The DNA for the CDR3 is TGCGCCAGCAGCTTGTCGTCAGGTCCGTCGAGGGAGACCCAGTACTTC. It specifies CASSLSSGPSRETQYF. Variable domain in full (rest from reference TRBV5-1 and TRBJ2-5): KAGVTQTPRYLIKTRGQQVTLSCSPISGHRSVSWYQQTPGQGLQFLFEYFSETQRNKGNFPGRFSGRQFSNSRSEMNVSTLELGDSALYLCASSLSSGPSRETQYFGPGTRLLVL.

The genes are TRBV5-6 and TRBJ1-2, with D hard to call. The CDR3 sequence is 13 residues long. The V gene lost 1 base and the J gene lost 2 bases, with 6 bases spanning the gap. Germline values: CDR1 SGHDT, CDR2 YYEEEE. CDR3 protein: CASSLRGNYGYTF. Written as DNA, the CDR3 is TGTGCCAGCAGCTTGCGAGGGAACTATGGCTACACCTTC.

This clone was seen once. This chain joins TRBV27 and TRBJ1-6; 7 bases align to TRBD1. After removal of 8 bases from V and 7 bases from J, the junction contained 20 bases not matched to a gene. There are 18 residues in the CDR3. Looked up from germline, CDR1 is MNHEY and CDR2 is SMNVEV (reference sequence). The DNA of the CDR3 is TGTGCCAGCCGCACCGGGCCTACAGGGGACGATCGGAATTCACCCCTCCACTTT. It yields the protein CASRTGPTGDDRNSPLHF.